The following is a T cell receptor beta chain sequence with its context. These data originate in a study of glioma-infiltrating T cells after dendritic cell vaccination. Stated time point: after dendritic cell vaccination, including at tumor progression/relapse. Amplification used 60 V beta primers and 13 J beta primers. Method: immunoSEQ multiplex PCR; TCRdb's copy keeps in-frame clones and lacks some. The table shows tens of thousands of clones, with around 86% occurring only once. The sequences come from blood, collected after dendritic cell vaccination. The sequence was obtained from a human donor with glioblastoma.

In DNA form, the CDR3 reads TGTGCCACCAGCAGGACAGGGGGTGGCAATCAGCCCCAGCATTTT. It is translated as CATSRTGGGNQPQHF. The chain joins TRBV15 to TRBJ1-5; 9 nucleotides align to TRBD1. CDR3 length equals 15 residues. Trimming cost V 3 bases and J 2 bases; bases outside gene matches: 2. Germline CDR1 and CDR2: LNHNV and YYDKDF (reference sequence).